This TCR beta chain came from a study of control samples from healthy donors and cancer patients. In germline, CDR1 is SGHTA, CDR2 FQGNSA. The CDR3 covers 17 residues. The V gene end was trimmed by 0 bases and the J gene end by 5 bases; junction bases not matched to a gene: 7. TCRdb's table, derived via immunoSEQ multiplex PCR, lists solely in-frame clones and lacks some. This sample yields 55,000 to 65,000 clones, of which more than 70% are seen a single time; roughly 12% belongs to the top ten. The specimen was PBMCs. The genes are TRBV7-2 and TRBJ2-3; the match to TRBD2 covers 11 bases. This receptor was taken from a woman aged 55-69 years with lung cancer. Here the CDR3 reads CASSLARLAGGIDTQYF. CDR3 coding DNA: TGTGCCAGCAGCTTAGCGCGGCTAGCGGGGGGAATAGATACGCAGTATTTT.